This T cell receptor (beta chain) was recovered during a study of T cell responses to AZD1222 COVID-19 vaccine. Study-wide results and limits: Only after the peak T cell response were repertoires sampled. Mostly white British, mostly female donors; authors suggested clonal diversity may be underestimated.

Trimming removed 0 bases from V and 0 bases from J, with 14 bases in between. The CDR3 covers 17 residues. CDR1 and CDR2 (germline): SGDLS, YYNGEE. The assay was immunoSEQ multiplex PCR, and TCRdb's table has in-frame clones only and misses some. The sample shows some 150,000 clones, 85% to 95% of them seen only once. Note on this clone: Its cognate antigen is unknown.

The rearrangement joins TRBV9 to TRBJ2-3; weak D call: TRBD2 (6 bases). The receptor was derived from an adult in good health. The sequencing used peripheral blood, collected on day 0 of AZD1222 vaccination. This chain's CDR3 is CASSVVSGLLSTDTQYF. CDR3 in DNA: TGTGCCAGCAGCGTAGTGTCCGGACTACTTAGCACAGATACGCAGTATTTT.